A selection of T cell receptor beta chains follows, all from one sample in a study of blood T cell repertoires in COVID-19. Repertoires were generated with immunoSEQ multiplex PCR, while TCRdb's copy carries only in-frame clones and drops some. The sample holds about 260,000 clones, over 80% seen once. Sequenced: peripheral blood. These receptors all stem from a woman aged 40 to 50 who had recovered from COVID-19. CDR3s include the opening cysteine and the closing phenylalanine or tryptophan. Fields, in order: CDR3 DNA, CDR3 protein, D gene, V gene, clone size, J gene. D genes are given only for firm matches. Expanded clones get a size class; other rows say once, few or many, or leave the size out.

DNA: TGTGCCAGCAGCCTGACAGGAAAGCAGTACTTC
CDR3: CASSLTGKQYF
D: .
V: TRBV7-3
size: .
J: TRBJ2-7

DNA: TGTGCCAGCAGTGAAGCGGGGGGGCGGAACACCGGGGAGCTGTTTTTT
CDR3: CASSEAGGRNTGELFF
D: .
V: TRBV2
size: .
J: TRBJ2-2

DNA: TGTGCCAGCTCCCGCGGACTAGCGGGGGACTACGAGCAGTACTTC
CDR3: CASSRGLAGDYEQYF
D: TRBD2
V: TRBV18
size: .
J: TRBJ2-7

DNA: TGTGCCAGCAGCTATACGGGACAGGGTCAAGAGACCCAGTACTTC
CDR3: CASSYTGQGQETQYF
D: TRBD1
V: TRBV3-1/TRBV3-2
size: .
J: TRBJ2-5

DNA: TGCGCCAGCAGCTTGAGGGCGGCAGGGGGCGGCCTGACTTTCTTT
CDR3: CASSLRAAGGGLTFF
D: TRBD1
V: TRBV5-1
size: few
J: TRBJ1-1

DNA: TGTGCCAGCAGCACCCCACGGAGACAGGCAAACTATGGCTACACCTTC
CDR3: CASSTPRRQANYGYTF
D: .
V: TRBV7-9
size: .
J: TRBJ1-2

DNA: TGTGCCAGCAGCTTGGCAGGGATGAACACTGAAGCTTTCTTT
CDR3: CASSLAGMNTEAFF
D: .
V: TRBV5-4
size: .
J: TRBJ1-1

DNA: TGTGCCAGCAGCCGACTAGCGGGGAGGTCTACCTACGAGCAGTACTTC
CDR3: CASSRLAGRSTYEQYF
D: TRBD2
V: TRBV7-9
size: .
J: TRBJ2-7

DNA: TGTGCCAGCAGCTTGGACAGGGGGGTCGGGGAGCTGTTTTTT
CDR3: CASSLDRGVGELFF
D: TRBD1
V: TRBV5-4
size: once
J: TRBJ2-2

DNA: TGTGCCAGCAGTGATTCCAGGGAGGAGAGCTATGGCTACACCTTC
CDR3: CASSDSREESYGYTF
D: .
V: TRBV6-1
size: .
J: TRBJ1-2

DNA: TGTGCCAGCAGCCAGCGGGCAGATAATTCACCCCTCCACTTT
CDR3: CASSQRADNSPLHF
D: .
V: TRBV3-1/TRBV3-2
size: .
J: TRBJ1-6

DNA: TGTGCCAGCAGCTTTTCCGGCTATGGCTACACCTTC
CDR3: CASSFSGYGYTF
D: .
V: TRBV11-3
size: .
J: TRBJ1-2

DNA: TGTGCCAGCAGCCAAGGAGGCAGGGTGACTGAAGCTTTCTTT
CDR3: CASSQGGRVTEAFF
D: .
V: TRBV3-1/TRBV3-2
size: .
J: TRBJ1-1

DNA: TGCGCCAGCAGCTTGGAACCCGGGACTAGCGGAACGGGAGAGACCCAGTACTTC
CDR3: CASSLEPGTSGTGETQYF
D: TRBD2
V: TRBV5-1
size: .
J: TRBJ2-5

DNA: TGTGCCAGCAGCTTATTGGCAGGGGGTAAGCAGTACTTC
CDR3: CASSLLAGGKQYF
D: TRBD1
V: TRBV11-3
size: .
J: TRBJ2-7

DNA: TGTGCCACCAGCAGAGGTGGACAGTCTGGAAACACCATATATTTT
CDR3: CATSRGGQSGNTIYF
D: .
V: TRBV15
size: .
J: TRBJ1-3

DNA: TGCGCCAGCAGCCAAGAGTCCCTAAACTATGGCTACACCTTC
CDR3: CASSQESLNYGYTF
D: .
V: TRBV4-1
size: many
J: TRBJ1-2

DNA: TGTGCCAGCAGTTTAGGGACAGGGGAGGGCTACACCTTC
CDR3: CASSLGTGEGYTF
D: TRBD1
V: TRBV27
size: once
J: TRBJ1-2

DNA: TGTGCCAGCAGCCAAGCTAGGGGCATTTCGCGCTTC
CDR3: CASSQARGISRF
D: .
V: TRBV3-1/TRBV3-2
size: .
J: TRBJ1-2

DNA: TGTGCCAGCAGTGGGGCAGGGGGCTTGAATGAGCAGTTCTTC
CDR3: CASSGAGGLNEQFF
D: TRBD1
V: TRBV9
size: .
J: TRBJ2-1

DNA: TGTGCCAGCAGTTCTACAGGTTCCTATGGCTACACCTTC
CDR3: CASSSTGSYGYTF
D: .
V: TRBV12-3/TRBV12-4
size: .
J: TRBJ1-2

DNA: TGTGCCAGTAGTCCGGCGGCTCAAGAGACCCAGTACTTC
CDR3: CASSPAAQETQYF
D: .
V: TRBV19
size: few
J: TRBJ2-5

DNA: TGTGCCAGCAGCCGGAGACAGGGCGGTCACTCTGGGGCCAACGTCCTGACTTTC
CDR3: CASSRRQGGHSGANVLTF
D: TRBD1
V: TRBV7-9
size: .
J: TRBJ2-6

DNA: TGTGCCAGCAGCTCATGGAGGGCCTCACCCCTCCACTTT
CDR3: CASSSWRASPLHF
D: .
V: TRBV14
size: .
J: TRBJ1-6

DNA: TGTGCCAGCAGCTCTCTAAGGGGGGGCGGAACAGATACGCAGTATTTT
CDR3: CASSSLRGGGTDTQYF
D: .
V: TRBV5-8
size: once
J: TRBJ2-3

DNA: TGCGCCAGCAGCCCACAGGGAAATCGAGGCTACACCTTC
CDR3: CASSPQGNRGYTF
D: .
V: TRBV4-3
size: .
J: TRBJ1-2

DNA: TGTGCCAGCAGCAAAGGGGACAGAGCCTCCTACGAGCAGTACTTC
CDR3: CASSKGDRASYEQYF
D: .
V: TRBV21-1
size: .
J: TRBJ2-7

DNA: TGTGCCAGCAGCGTAGGCCCGGGACAGACTAATGAAAAACTGTTTTTT
CDR3: CASSVGPGQTNEKLFF
D: TRBD1
V: TRBV9
size: .
J: TRBJ1-4

DNA: TGTGCCAGCAGCTTTGGGGTAGGGGGAGCTTTCTTT
CDR3: CASSFGVGGAFF
D: .
V: TRBV12-1
size: .
J: TRBJ1-1

DNA: TGCGCCAGCAGCATTTCCGGGACAGGCTTAGAAAAACTGTTTTTT
CDR3: CASSISGTGLEKLFF
D: TRBD1
V: TRBV5-1
size: .
J: TRBJ1-4

DNA: TGTGCCAGCAGTTCCCGACAGAAAGAGACCCAGTACTTC
CDR3: CASSSRQKETQYF
D: .
V: TRBV6-5
size: .
J: TRBJ2-5

DNA: TGTGCCAGCAGTGCCCCAGGGGGCGAGGATGCCGGGGAGCTGTTTTTT
CDR3: CASSAPGGEDAGELFF
D: TRBD1
V: TRBV2
size: .
J: TRBJ2-2

DNA: TGTGCCAGCAGCGCCGATTGGACTCTAGCTCGGGGAGATACGCAGTATTTT
CDR3: CASSADWTLARGDTQYF
D: .
V: TRBV9
size: .
J: TRBJ2-3

DNA: TGTGCCAGCAGCGTAGCTATAGGGGGGAACACCGGGGAGCTGTTTTTT
CDR3: CASSVAIGGNTGELFF
D: .
V: TRBV9
size: .
J: TRBJ2-2

DNA: TGTGCCAGCAGCCCGAGTACTCCACCAGGGTACGAGCAGTACTTC
CDR3: CASSPSTPPGYEQYF
D: .
V: TRBV9
size: few
J: TRBJ2-7

DNA: TGCGCCAGCAGCTTGGTATTGGCAGGGTCGCGCCCCCCCGGGGAGCTGTTTTTT
CDR3: CASSLVLAGSRPPGELFF
D: .
V: TRBV5-1
size: .
J: TRBJ2-2

DNA: TGTGCCAGCAGCCAAGACAATGGCTACACCTTC
CDR3: CASSQDNGYTF
D: .
V: TRBV3-1/TRBV3-2
size: .
J: TRBJ1-2

DNA: TGTGCCATCAGTGATTCTCAGCGGGGGGTCCAAGAGACCCAGTACTTC
CDR3: CAISDSQRGVQETQYF
D: TRBD2
V: TRBV10-3
size: few
J: TRBJ2-5

DNA: TGTGCCAGCAGCCTCTGGGCGGGGGCGATGTCACCCCTCCACTTT
CDR3: CASSLWAGAMSPLHF
D: .
V: TRBV27
size: .
J: TRBJ1-6

DNA: TGCGCCAGCAGCATGATAGCAGCCGGGACCGGGGAGCTGTTTTTT
CDR3: CASSMIAAGTGELFF
D: .
V: TRBV5-1
size: few
J: TRBJ2-2

DNA: TGTGCCAGTAGTATCGGCAGGGGCACCTACGAGCAGTACTTC
CDR3: CASSIGRGTYEQYF
D: .
V: TRBV19
size: few
J: TRBJ2-7

DNA: TGTGCCACCAGTGATCCCGTCGACAGTACAGATACGCAGTATTTT
CDR3: CATSDPVDSTDTQYF
D: .
V: TRBV24-1
size: .
J: TRBJ2-3

DNA: TGCAGCGTTAGGGGCCAAGGGGGCTACACCTTC
CDR3: CSVRGQGGYTF
D: .
V: TRBV29-1
size: .
J: TRBJ1-2

DNA: TGTGCCAGCAGCCAGAGGACAGCGAACACTGAAGCTTTCTTT
CDR3: CASSQRTANTEAFF
D: .
V: TRBV3-1/TRBV3-2
size: .
J: TRBJ1-1

DNA: TGTGCCAGCAGCTTAATTGTCCGGGTCACTGAAGCTTTCTTT
CDR3: CASSLIVRVTEAFF
D: .
V: TRBV11-2
size: .
J: TRBJ1-1

DNA: TGTGCCTGGAGTGTCCCCCCTCAAAGGGGGTATAATGAAAAACTGTTTTTT
CDR3: CAWSVPPQRGYNEKLFF
D: .
V: TRBV30
size: .
J: TRBJ1-4

DNA: TGTGCCAGCAGCTTATCCCCAGTGGTGTATTCAAGTGAAGCTTTCTTT
CDR3: CASSLSPVVYSSEAFF
D: .
V: TRBV7-9
size: few
J: TRBJ1-1

DNA: TGTGCCAGCAGCCCGCGTGGAAACACCATATATTTT
CDR3: CASSPRGNTIYF
D: .
V: TRBV9
size: few
J: TRBJ1-3

DNA: TGTGCCAGCAGCCCCGCGGGGGCCGGAAACACCATATATTTT
CDR3: CASSPAGAGNTIYF
D: .
V: TRBV5-6
size: .
J: TRBJ1-3